Given below is one TCR beta chain in context. Trimming pared 5 bases from V and 3 bases from J, leaving 16 bases between. The germline V gene has CDR1 MNHNS and CDR2 SASEGT. The CDR3 loop spans 15 amino acids. The data derive from a study of T cell changes during pregnancy in multiple sclerosis. Sequencing used immunoSEQ multiplex PCR; TCRdb keeps in-frame clones, though not all of them. The sample contains about 97,000 clones, roughly nine tenths of which appear only once. Material: peripheral blood, obtained in the second trimester of pregnancy. The clonotype comes from a female donor in good health, enrolled as a control in a pregnancy study. The chain combines TRBV6-1 with TRBJ1-1; tentatively, D is TRBD1 (6 bases). The chain's CDR3 is CASSIRGRGDTEAFF. CDR3 DNA sequence: TGTGCCAGCAGTATTAGGGGGAGGGGGGACACTGAAGCTTTCTTT.